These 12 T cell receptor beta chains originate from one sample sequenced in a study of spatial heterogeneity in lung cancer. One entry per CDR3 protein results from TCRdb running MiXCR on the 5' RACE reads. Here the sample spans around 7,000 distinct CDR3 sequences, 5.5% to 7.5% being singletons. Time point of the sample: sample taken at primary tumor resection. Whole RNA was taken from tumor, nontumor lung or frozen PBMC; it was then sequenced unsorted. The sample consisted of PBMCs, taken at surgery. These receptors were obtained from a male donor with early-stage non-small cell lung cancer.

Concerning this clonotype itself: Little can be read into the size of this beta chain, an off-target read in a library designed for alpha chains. The CDR3 loop reads CASSLLGRAEYGYTF. The DNA for the CDR3 is TGTGCCAGCAGCCTCCTGGGCAGGGCCGAATATGGCTACACCTTC. This chain links TRBV5-6 with TRBJ1-2; D is perhaps TRBD1 (5 bases). Trimming left V 4 bases short and J 5 bases short, with 18 bases between. This CDR3 region has 15 residues. The germline V gene has CDR1 SGHDT and CDR2 YYEEEE.

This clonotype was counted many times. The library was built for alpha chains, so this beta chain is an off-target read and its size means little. The CDR3 region is CAWSSGTGALDTQYF. The CDR3 DNA is TGTGCCTGGAGTTCCGGGACAGGGGCCTTAGATACGCAGTATTTT. The chain employs TRBV30 and TRBJ2-3; 10 nucleotides agree with TRBD1. This CDR3 region has 15 residues. V lost 2 bases and J lost 5; bases outside the gene matches: 7. Germline V gene data show CDR1 as GTSNPN and CDR2 as SVGIG (reference sequence).

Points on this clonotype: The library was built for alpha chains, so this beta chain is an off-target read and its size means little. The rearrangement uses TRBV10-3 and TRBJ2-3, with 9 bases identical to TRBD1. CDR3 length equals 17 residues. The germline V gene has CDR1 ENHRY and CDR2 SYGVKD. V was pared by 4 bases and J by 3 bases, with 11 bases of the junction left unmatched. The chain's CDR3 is CAISAVPGQGGTDTQYF. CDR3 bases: TGTGCCATCAGTGCTGTGCCGGGACAGGGAGGGACAGATACGCAGTATTTT.

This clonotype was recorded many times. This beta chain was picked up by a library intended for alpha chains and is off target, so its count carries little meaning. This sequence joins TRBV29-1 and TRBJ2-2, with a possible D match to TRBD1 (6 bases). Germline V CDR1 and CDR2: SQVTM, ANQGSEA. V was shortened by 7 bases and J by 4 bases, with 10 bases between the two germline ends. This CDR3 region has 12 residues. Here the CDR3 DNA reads TGCAGCGGCAGAGGGGGCACCGGGGAGCTGTTTTTT. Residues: CSGRGGTGELFF.

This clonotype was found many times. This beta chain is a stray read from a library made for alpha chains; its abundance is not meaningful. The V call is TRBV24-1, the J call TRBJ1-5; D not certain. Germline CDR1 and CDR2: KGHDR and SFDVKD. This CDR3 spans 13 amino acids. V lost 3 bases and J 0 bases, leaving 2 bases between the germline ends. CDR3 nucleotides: TGTGCCACCAGTGATCATAGCAATCAGCCCCAGCATTTT. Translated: CATSDHSNQPQHF.

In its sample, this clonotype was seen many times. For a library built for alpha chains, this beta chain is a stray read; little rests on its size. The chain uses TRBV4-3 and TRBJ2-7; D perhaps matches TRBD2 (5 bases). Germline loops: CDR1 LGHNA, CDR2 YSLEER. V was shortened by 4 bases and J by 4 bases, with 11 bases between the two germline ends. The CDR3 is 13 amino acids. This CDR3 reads CASSRELGYEQYF. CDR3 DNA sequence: TGCGCCAGCAGCCGGGAGCTGGGGTACGAGCAGTACTTC.

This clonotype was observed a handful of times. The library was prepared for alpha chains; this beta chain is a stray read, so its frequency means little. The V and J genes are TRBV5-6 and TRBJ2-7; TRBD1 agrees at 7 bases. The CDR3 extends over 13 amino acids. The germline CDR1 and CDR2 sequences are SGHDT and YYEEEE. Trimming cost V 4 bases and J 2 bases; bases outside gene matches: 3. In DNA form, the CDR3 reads TGTGCCAGCAGCCGGGACAGAACCTACGAGCAGTACTTC. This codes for CASSRDRTYEQYF.

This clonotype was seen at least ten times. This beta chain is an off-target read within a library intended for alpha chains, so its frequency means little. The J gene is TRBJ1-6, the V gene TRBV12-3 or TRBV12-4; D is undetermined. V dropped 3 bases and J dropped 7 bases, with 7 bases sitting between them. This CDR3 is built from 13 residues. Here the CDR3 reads CASSFKSNSPLHF. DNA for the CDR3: TGTGCCAGCAGTTTTAAATCGAATTCACCCCTCCACTTT.

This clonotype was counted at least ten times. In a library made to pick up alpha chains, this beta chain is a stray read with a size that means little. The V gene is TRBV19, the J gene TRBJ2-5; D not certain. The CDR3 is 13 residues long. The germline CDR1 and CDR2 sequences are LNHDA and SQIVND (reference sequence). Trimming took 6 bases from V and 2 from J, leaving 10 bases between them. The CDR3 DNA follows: TGTGCCAGTAGACTAAAGGGACAAGAGACCCAGTACTTC. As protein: CASRLKGQETQYF.

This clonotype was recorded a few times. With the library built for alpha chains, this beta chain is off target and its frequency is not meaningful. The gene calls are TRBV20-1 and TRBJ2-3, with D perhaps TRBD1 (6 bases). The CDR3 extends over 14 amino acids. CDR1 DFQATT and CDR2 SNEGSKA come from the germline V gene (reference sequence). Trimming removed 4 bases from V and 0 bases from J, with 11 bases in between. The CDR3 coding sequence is TGCAGTGCTACCTACAGGGTTAGCACAGATACGCAGTATTTT. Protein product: CSATYRVSTDTQYF.

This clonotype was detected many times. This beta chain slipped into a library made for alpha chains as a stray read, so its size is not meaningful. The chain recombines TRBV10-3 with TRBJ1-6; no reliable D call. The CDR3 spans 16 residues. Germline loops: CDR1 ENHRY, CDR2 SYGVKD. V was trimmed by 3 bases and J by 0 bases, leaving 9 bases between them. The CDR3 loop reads CAISEKGNSYNSPLHF. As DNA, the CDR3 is TGTGCCATCAGTGAAAAGGGTAACTCCTATAATTCACCCCTCCACTTT.

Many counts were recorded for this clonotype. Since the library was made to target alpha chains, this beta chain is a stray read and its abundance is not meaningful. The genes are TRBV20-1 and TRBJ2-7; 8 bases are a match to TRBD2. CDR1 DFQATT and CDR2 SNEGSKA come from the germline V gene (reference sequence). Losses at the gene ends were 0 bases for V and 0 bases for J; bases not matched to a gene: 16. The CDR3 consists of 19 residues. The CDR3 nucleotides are TGCAGTGCTAGAGATCCCTCGGGCAGCGGGAGCTTACTCTCCTACGAGCAGTACTTC. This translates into CSARDPSGSGSLLSYEQYF.